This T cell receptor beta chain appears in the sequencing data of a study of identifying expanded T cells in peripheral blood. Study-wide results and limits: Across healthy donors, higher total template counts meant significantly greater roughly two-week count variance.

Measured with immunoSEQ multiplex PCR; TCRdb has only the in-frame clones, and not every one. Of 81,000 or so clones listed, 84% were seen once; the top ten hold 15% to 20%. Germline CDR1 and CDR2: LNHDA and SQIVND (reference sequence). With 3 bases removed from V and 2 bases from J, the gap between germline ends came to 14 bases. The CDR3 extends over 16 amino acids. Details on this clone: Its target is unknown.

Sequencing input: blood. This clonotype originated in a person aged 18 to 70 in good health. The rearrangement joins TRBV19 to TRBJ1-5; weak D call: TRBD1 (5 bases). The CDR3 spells CASSMVQGWGNQPQHF. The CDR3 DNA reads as TGTGCCAGTAGTATGGTCCAGGGTTGGGGCAATCAGCCCCAGCATTTT.